This passage covers 5 T cell receptor beta chains from one sample sequenced in a study of OX40 agonist ivuxolimab in advanced cancers. Assay used: immunoSEQ multiplex PCR; TCRdb lists only in-frame clones, some missing. The data hold 85,000 to 100,000 clones, with approximately 93% observed a single time. Sequencing was performed on CD4+ or CD8+ T cells sorted from blood, taken in a trial of the OX40 agonist ivuxolimab. These receptor sequences come from an adult with an advanced solid tumor such as melanoma, head and neck, liver or kidney cancer.

The chain carries TRBV7-7 and TRBJ2-2; 8 bases are a match to TRBD1. Germline trimming cut 3 bases from V and 4 bases from J; bases unmatched to any gene: 4. This CDR3 spans 15 amino acids. Per the germline V gene, CDR1 is SSHAT and CDR2 is FNYEAQ (reference sequence). The CDR3 protein is CASSFDRGGTGELFF. CDR3 sequence (DNA): TGTGCCAGCAGCTTTGACAGGGGCGGCACCGGGGAGCTGTTTTTT.

This chain links TRBV5-1 with TRBJ2-5; 9 bases are a match to TRBD2. CDR1 is SGHRS, CDR2 YFSETQ, per germline. V trimming: 4 bases; J trimming: 2 bases; junction bases outside the gene matches: 9. The CDR3 totals 16 residues. CDR3 sequence reads: CASSQRLAGGQETQYF. Written as DNA, the CDR3 is TGCGCCAGCAGCCAAAGACTGGCGGGGGGGCAAGAGACCCAGTACTTC.

The chain uses TRBV19 and TRBJ1-6; D not resolved. The V end was cut by 6 bases, the J end by 9 bases, with 9 bases between. The V gene's germline CDR1 is LNHDA and CDR2 SQIVND (reference sequence). This CDR3 comprises 12 residues. CDR3 loop: CASSLPPSPLHF. Here the CDR3 DNA reads TGTGCCAGTAGCCTCCCCCCTTCACCCCTCCACTTT.

Comment on this clone: Other DNA sequences of this sample code for an identical CDR3. The V call is TRBV5-1, the J call TRBJ1-1; TRBD1 is a possible D gene (6 bases). The CDR3 is made up of 14 amino acids. In germline, CDR1 is SGHRS, CDR2 YFSETQ. V lost 3 bases and J 1 base, leaving 10 bases between the germline ends. CDR3 in amino acids: CASSSGAPNTEAFF. DNA of the CDR3: TGCGCCAGCAGCTCAGGGGCCCCGAACACTGAAGCTTTCTTT.

The chain combines TRBV19 with TRBJ1-4; D gene uncertain. The V gene's germline CDR1 is LNHDA and CDR2 SQIVND (reference sequence). Trimming removed 10 bases from V and 0 bases from J, with 15 bases in between. The CDR3 is made up of 15 amino acids. CDR3 sequence reads: CATSRRSSTNEKLFF. The CDR3 region has the DNA TGTGCCACCTCCCGCCGGTCTTCAACTAATGAAAAACTGTTTTTT.